This entry is about one T cell receptor (beta chain). This entry belongs to a study of blood T cell repertoires in COVID-19. Profiled with immunoSEQ multiplex PCR; TCRdb holds only in-frame clones, not every one. Of some 250,000 clones in the sample, about four fifths were seen once. This CDR3 comprises 12 residues. This TCR was recovered from a man aged 45 to 65 with active or convalescent COVID-19. The V and J genes are TRBV12-2 and TRBJ2-1; whether TRBD2, the table's D call, matches the DNA was not checked. TRBV12-2 has pseudogene status. The source material was peripheral blood. CDR3: CASRLRGAEQFF. CDR3 coding DNA: TGTGCAAGTCGCTTACGGGGGGCTGAGCAGTTCTTC.